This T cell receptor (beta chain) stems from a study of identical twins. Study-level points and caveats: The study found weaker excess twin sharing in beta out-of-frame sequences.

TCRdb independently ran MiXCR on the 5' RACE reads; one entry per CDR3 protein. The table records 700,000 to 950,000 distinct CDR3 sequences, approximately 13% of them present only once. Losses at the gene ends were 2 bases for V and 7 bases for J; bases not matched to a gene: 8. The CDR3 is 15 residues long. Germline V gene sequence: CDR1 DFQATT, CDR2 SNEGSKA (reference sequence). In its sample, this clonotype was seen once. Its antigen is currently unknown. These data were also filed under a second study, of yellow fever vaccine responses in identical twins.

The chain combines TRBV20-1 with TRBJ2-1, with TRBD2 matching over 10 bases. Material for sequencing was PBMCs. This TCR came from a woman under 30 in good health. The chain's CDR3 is CSARIPAGGRNEQFF. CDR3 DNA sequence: TGCAGTGCTAGAATTCCAGCGGGAGGGCGTAATGAGCAGTTCTTC.